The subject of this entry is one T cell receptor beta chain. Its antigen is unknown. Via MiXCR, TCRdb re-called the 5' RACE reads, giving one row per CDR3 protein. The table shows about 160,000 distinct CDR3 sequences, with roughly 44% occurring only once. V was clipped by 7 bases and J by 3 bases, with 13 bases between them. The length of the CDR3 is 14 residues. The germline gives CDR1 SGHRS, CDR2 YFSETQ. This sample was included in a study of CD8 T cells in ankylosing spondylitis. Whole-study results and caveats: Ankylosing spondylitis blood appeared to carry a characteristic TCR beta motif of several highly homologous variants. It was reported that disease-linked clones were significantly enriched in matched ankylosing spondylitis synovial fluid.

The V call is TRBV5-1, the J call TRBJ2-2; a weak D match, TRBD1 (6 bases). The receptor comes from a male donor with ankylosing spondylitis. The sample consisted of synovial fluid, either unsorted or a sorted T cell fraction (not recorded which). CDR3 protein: CASGAQGYTGELFF. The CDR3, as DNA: TGCGCCAGCGGCGCACAGGGCTACACCGGGGAGCTGTTTTTT.